The clone carrying this TCR beta chain has a count of ten or more. The antigen is not known. This entry comes from a study of neurological immune-mediated disorders. The study's findings and limits: Because no CDR3 amino acid sequences were shared across subjects by expanded clones, private repertoires were suggested in all groups. HTLV-1-associated myelopathy had the most TCR clonal expansion, whereas multiple sclerosis had the least (lower than in healthy controls).

The CDR3 has 12 amino acids. V lost 6 bases and J lost 0, with 6 bases in between. The germline gives CDR1 MNHEY, CDR2 SVGAGI. TCRdb re-called the 5' RACE reads through MiXCR, storing one row per CDR3 protein. The sample holds roughly 56,000 distinct CDR3 sequences; over 10% are singletons and the top ten take approximately 2%. Healthy controls consisted of blood bank volunteers in Maryland, USA. Specimen: PBMCs. The chain joins TRBV6-5 to TRBJ2-7; D call uncertain. The receptor was isolated from a man in his fifties or sixties in good health. CDR3 nucleotide sequence: TGTGCCAGCAGGTCTAGCTCCTACGAGCAGTACTTC. Its translation is CASRSSSYEQYF.